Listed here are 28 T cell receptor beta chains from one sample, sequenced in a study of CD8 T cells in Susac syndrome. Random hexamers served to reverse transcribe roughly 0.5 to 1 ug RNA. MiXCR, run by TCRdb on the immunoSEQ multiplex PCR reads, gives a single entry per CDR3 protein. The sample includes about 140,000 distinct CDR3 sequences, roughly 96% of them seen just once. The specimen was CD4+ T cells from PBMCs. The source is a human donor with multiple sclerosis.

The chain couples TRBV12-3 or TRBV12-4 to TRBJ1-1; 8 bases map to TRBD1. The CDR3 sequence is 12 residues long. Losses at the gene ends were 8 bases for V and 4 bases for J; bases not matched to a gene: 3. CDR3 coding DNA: TGTGCCAGCCTACAGGGGGTCACTGAAGCTTTCTTT. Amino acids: CASLQGVTEAFF.

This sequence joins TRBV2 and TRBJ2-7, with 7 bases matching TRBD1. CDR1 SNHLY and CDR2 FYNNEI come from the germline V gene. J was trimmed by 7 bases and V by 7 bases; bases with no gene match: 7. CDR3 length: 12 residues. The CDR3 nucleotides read TGTGCCAGCAAACAGGGGTTCGGTGAGCAGTACTTC. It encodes CASKQGFGEQYF.

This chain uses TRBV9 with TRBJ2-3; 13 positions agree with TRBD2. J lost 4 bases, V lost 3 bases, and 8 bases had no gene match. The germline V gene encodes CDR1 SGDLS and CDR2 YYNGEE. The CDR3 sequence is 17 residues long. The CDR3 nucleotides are TGTGCCAGCAGCGATGGTGGACTAGCGGGAGTCGCAGATACGCAGTATTTT. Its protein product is CASSDGGLAGVADTQYF.

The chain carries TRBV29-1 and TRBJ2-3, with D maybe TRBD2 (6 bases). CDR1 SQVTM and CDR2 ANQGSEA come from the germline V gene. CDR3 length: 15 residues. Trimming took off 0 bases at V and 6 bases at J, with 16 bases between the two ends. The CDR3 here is CSVEDHSGVRDTQYF. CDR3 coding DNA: TGCAGCGTTGAAGATCATAGCGGTGTCCGCGATACGCAGTATTTT.

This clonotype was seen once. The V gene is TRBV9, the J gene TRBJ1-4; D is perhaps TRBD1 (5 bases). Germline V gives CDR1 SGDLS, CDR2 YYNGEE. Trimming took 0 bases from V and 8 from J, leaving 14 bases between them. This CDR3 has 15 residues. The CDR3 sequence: CASSVAGTSLEKLFF. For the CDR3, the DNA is TGTGCCAGCAGCGTAGCCGGGACTAGCCTAGAAAAACTGTTTTTT.

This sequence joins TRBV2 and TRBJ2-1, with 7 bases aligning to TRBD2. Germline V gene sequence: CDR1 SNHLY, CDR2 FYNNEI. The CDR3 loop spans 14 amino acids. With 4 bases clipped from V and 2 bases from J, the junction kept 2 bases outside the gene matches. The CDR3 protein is CASSAGGPYNEQFF. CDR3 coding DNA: TGTGCCAGCAGTGCGGGAGGCCCCTACAATGAGCAGTTCTTC. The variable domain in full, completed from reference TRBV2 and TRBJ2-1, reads EPEVTQTPSHQVTQMGQEVILRCVPISNHLYFYWYRQILGQKVEFLVSFYNNEISEKSEIFDDQFSVERPDGSNFTLKIRSTKLEDSAMYFCASSAGGPYNEQFFGPGTRLTVL.

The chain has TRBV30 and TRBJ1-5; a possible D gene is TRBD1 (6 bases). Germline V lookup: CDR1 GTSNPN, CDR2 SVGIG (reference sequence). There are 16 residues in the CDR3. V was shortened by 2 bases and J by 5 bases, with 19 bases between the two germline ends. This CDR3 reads CAWSSAGAGVHQPQHF. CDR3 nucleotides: TGTGCCTGGAGTTCCGCTGGGGCAGGGGTACATCAGCCCCAGCATTTT.

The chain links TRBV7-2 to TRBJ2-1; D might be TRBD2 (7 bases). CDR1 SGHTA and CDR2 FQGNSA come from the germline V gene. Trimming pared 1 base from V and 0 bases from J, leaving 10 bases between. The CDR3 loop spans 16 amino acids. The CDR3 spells CASSLEGGHSYNEQFF. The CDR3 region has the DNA TGTGCCAGCAGCTTAGAGGGGGGGCACTCCTACAATGAGCAGTTCTTC.

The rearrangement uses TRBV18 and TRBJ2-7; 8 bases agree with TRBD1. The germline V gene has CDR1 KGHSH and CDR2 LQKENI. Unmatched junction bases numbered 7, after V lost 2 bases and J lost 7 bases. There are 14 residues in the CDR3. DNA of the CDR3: TGTGCCAGCTCACCAAGGCAGGGGGCTGGGGAGCAGTACTTC. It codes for CASSPRQGAGEQYF. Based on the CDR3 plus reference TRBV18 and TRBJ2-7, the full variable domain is NAGVMQNPRHLVRRRGQEARLRCSPMKGHSHVYWYRQLPEEGLKFMVYLQKENIIDESGMPKERFSAEFPKEGPSILRIQQVVRGDSAAYFCASSPRQGAGEQYFGPGTRLTVT.

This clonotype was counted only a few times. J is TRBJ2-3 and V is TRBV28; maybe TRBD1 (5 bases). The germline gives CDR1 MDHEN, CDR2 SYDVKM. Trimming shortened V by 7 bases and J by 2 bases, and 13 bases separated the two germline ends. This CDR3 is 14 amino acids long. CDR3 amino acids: CASIRGHLTDTQYF. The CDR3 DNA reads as TGTGCCAGCATCCGCGGACACCTCACAGATACGCAGTATTTT.

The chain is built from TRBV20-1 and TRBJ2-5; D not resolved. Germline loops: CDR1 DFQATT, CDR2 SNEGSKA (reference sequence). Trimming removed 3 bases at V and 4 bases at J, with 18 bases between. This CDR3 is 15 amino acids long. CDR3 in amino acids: CSARARRPTTETQYF. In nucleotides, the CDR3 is TGCAGTGCTAGGGCTAGAAGGCCGACGACAGAGACCCAGTACTTC.

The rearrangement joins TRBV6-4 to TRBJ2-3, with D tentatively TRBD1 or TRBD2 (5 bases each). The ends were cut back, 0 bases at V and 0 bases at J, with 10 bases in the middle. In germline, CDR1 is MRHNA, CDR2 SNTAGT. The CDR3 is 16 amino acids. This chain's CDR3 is CASSDSRGTSTDTQYF. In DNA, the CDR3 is TGTGCCAGCAGTGACTCGAGGGGAACTAGCACAGATACGCAGTATTTT.

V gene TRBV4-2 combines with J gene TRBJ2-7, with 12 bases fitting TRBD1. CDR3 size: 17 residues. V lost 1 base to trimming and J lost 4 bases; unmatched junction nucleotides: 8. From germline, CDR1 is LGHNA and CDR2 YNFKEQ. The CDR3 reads CASSQAEGTGGLYEQYF. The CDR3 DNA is TGTGCCAGCAGCCAAGCCGAGGGGACAGGGGGCTTGTACGAGCAGTACTTC.

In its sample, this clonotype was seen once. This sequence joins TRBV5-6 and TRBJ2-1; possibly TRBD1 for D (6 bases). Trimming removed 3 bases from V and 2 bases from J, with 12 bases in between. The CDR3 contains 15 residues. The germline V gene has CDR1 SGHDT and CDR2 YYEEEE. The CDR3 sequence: CASSSGQLAYNEQFF. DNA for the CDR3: TGTGCCAGCAGCTCAGGACAGCTGGCCTACAATGAGCAGTTCTTC.

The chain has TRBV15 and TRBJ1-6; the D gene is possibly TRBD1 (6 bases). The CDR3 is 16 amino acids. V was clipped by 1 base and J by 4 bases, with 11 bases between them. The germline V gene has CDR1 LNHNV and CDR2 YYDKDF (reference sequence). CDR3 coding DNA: TGTGCCACCAGCAGAGGGGGGGGCGCGTATAATTCACCCCTCCACTTT. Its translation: CATSRGGGAYNSPLHF.

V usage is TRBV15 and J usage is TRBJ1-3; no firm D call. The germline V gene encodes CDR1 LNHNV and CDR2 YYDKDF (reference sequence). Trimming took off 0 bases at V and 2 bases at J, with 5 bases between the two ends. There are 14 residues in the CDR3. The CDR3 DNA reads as TGTGCCACCAGCAGAGACCCCACTGGAAACACCATATATTTT. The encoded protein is CATSRDPTGNTIYF.

The DNA of the CDR3 is TGCAGTGCTAGAGCCGGGAGGGACTCCTACAATGAGCAGTTCTTC. This translates into CSARAGRDSYNEQFF. J is TRBJ2-1 and V is TRBV20-1; 8 positions agree with TRBD2. The junction had 2 bases not matched to a gene; V was cut back by 1 base and J by 0 bases. The CDR3 is made up of 15 amino acids. Germline V gene lookup returns CDR1 DFQATT and CDR2 SNEGSKA (reference sequence).

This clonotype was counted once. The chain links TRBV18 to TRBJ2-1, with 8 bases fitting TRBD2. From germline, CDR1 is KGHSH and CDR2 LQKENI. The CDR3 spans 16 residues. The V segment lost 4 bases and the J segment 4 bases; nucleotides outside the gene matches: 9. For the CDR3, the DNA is TGTGCCAGCTCACTGACCTCTGCGGGGGGATACAATGAGCAGTTCTTC. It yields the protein CASSLTSAGGYNEQFF.

For the CDR3, the DNA is TGTGCCAGTAGTCGTGGTCAGCCCCAGCATTTT. Amino acids: CASSRGQPQHF. This sequence joins TRBV19 and TRBJ1-5; D remains unclear. Looked up from germline, CDR1 is LNHDA and CDR2 is SQIVND (reference sequence). This CDR3 contains 11 residues. V dropped 5 bases and J dropped 6 bases, with 5 bases sitting between them.

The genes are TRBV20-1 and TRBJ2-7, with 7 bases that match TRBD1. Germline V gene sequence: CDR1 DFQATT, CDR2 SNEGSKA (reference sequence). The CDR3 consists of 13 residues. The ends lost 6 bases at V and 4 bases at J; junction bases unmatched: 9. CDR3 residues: CSAKAGTVYEQYF. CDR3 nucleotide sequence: TGCAGTGCAAAAGCCGGGACAGTTTACGAGCAGTACTTC.

The CDR3, as DNA: TGCGCCAGCAGCTTCCGACTAGTGGGGCAGACAGATACGCAGTATTTT. The encoded protein is CASSFRLVGQTDTQYF. The chain employs TRBV5-1 and TRBJ2-3; the D gene is possibly TRBD2 (6 bases). CDR3 length equals 16 residues. From germline, CDR1 is SGHRS and CDR2 YFSETQ. Trimming removed 2 bases at V and 3 bases at J, with 16 bases between. The whole variable domain, filled in from reference TRBV5-1 and TRBJ2-3, reads KAGVTQTPRYLIKTRGQQVTLSCSPISGHRSVSWYQQTPGQGLQFLFEYFSETQRNKGNFPGRFSGRQFSNSRSEMNVSTLELGDSALYLCASSFRLVGQTDTQYFGPGTRLTVL.

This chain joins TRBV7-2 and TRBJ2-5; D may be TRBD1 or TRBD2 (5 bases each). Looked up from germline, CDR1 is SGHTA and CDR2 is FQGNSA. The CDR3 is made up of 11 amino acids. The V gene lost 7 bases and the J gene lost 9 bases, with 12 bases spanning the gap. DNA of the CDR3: TGTGCCAGCAACCTGCTGGGGGCCCAGTACTTC. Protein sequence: CASNLLGAQYF. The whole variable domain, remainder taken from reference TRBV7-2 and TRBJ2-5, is GAGVSQSPSNKVTEKGKDVELRCDPISGHTALYWYRQSLGQGLEFLIYFQGNSAPDKSGLPSDRFSAERTGGSVSTLTIQRTQQEDSAVYLCASNLLGAQYFGPGTRLLVL.

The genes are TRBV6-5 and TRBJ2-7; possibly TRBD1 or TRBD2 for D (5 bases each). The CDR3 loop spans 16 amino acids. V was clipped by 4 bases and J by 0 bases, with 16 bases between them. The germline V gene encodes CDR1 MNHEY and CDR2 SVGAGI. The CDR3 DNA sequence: TGTGCCAGCAGTTCTCTGGCGGCAGGGACCTCCTACGAGCAGTACTTC. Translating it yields CASSSLAAGTSYEQYF.

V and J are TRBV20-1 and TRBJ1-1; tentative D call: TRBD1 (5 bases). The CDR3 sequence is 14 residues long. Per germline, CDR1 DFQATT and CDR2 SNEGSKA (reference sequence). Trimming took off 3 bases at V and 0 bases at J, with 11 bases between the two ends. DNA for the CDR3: TGCAGTGCTAGTCGGGACGGTGTGAACACTGAAGCTTTCTTT. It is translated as CSASRDGVNTEAFF.

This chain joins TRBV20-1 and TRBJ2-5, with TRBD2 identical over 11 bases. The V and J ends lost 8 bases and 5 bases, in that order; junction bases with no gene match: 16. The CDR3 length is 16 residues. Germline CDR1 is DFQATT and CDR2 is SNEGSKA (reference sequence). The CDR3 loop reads CSSRRELAGADETQYF. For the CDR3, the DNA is TGCAGTTCACGACGCGAACTAGCGGGAGCGGACGAGACCCAGTACTTC.

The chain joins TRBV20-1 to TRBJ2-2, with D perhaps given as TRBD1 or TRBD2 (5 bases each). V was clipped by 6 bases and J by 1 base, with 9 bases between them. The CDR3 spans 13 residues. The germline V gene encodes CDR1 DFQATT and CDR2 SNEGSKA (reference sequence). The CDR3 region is CSAGTQNTGELFF. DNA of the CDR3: TGCAGTGCGGGGACGCAGAACACCGGGGAGCTGTTTTTT.

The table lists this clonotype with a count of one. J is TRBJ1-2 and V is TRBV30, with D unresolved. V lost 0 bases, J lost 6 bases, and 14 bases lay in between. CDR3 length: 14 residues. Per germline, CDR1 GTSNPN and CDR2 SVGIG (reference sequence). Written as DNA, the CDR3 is TGTGCCTGGAGTGTACGGGCAGGAGAAAATGGCTACACCTTC. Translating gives CAWSVRAGENGYTF.

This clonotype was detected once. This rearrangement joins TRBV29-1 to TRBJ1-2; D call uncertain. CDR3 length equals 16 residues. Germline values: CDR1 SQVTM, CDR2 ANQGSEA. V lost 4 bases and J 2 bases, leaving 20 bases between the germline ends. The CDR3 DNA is TGCAGCGTTGGGGTAAAGAGGAACTATAGGAACTATGGCTACACCTTC. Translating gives CSVGVKRNYRNYGYTF.